One and the same sample provided the 32 T cell receptor beta chains below, sequenced in a study of a mutant IDH1 vaccine in newly diagnosed glioma (dated by TCRdb to the early 2020s). The time point label for this specimen denotes: week 5, during vaccination. A 20-mer mutant IDH1 peptide at 300 micrograms in Montanide made up each vaccine dose, which was injected subcutaneously together with topical imiquimod. Library creation used the immunoSEQ multiplex PCR assay. TCRdb took over this immuneACCESS table, retaining in-frame rearrangements with V and J assigned. Such tables are incomplete; in checked studies, under half of the missing clones stem from an unresolved V gene, and the remainder is unexplained. The sample has some 51,000 clones on record, more than 70% of them singletons. The ten largest make up around 5.2% of the sample. These TCRs are of unknown antigen specificity. Sequenced material: PBMCs, taken from a glioma patient whose treatment included an IDH1 peptide vaccine. The source is a man aged 50 to 60 with glioma.

This clone was counted only a few times. The chain links TRBV5-1 to TRBJ2-7; 9 bases are shared with TRBD1. The J segment lost 5 bases and the V segment lost 4 bases, leaving 7 bases of the junction unmatched. The CDR3 sequence is 14 residues long. The germline CDR1 and CDR2 sequences are SGHRS and YFSETQ. The CDR3 loop is CASSKGQGYNEQYF. For the CDR3, the DNA is TGCGCCAGCAGCAAGGGACAGGGATACAACGAGCAGTACTTC.

This clone turned up a few times. This chain connects TRBV28 to TRBJ2-5; possible D gene TRBD2, 6 bases. The CDR3 consists of 14 residues. From germline, CDR1 is MDHEN and CDR2 SYDVKM. Trimming left V 3 bases short and J 5 bases short, with 13 bases between. Here the CDR3 DNA reads TGTGCCAGCAGTTTTAGTGGGGGGAAGGAGACCCAGTACTTC. Translation: CASSFSGGKETQYF.

The V and J genes are TRBV7-8 and TRBJ2-3; TRBD1 aligns across 9 bases. CDR3 size: 14 residues. Per germline, CDR1 SGHVS and CDR2 FQNEAQ. V gave up 10 bases and J gave up 0 bases; unmatched junction bases: 5. CDR3 sequence: CATLQGASTDTQYF. The CDR3 region has the DNA TGTGCCACATTACAGGGGGCTAGCACAGATACGCAGTATTTT.

This clone occurred once. The J gene is TRBJ2-5, the V gene TRBV5-4; D may correspond to TRBD1 or TRBD2 (6 bases each). Trimming left V 4 bases short and J 7 bases short, with 14 bases between. The CDR3 contains 13 residues. CDR1 and CDR2 from the germline V gene are SGHNT and YYREEE (reference sequence). DNA for the CDR3: TGTGCCAGCAGCCCGGGGGCGGAAGGGACCCAGTACTTC. Encoded protein: CASSPGAEGTQYF.

The chain carries TRBV7-8 and TRBJ1-3; 7 nucleotides align to TRBD1. The CDR3 runs to 15 residues. The ends lost 5 bases at V and 7 bases at J; junction bases unmatched: 11. CDR1 is SGHVS, CDR2 FQNEAQ, per germline. CDR3 nucleotide sequence: TGTGCCAGCAGCCCACAGGGGCCAGGGTGGAACACCATATATTTT. It translates to CASSPQGPGWNTIYF.

This clone was counted between two and nine times. The chain recombines TRBV6-5 with TRBJ1-1; 9 nucleotides match TRBD1. V was pared by 6 bases and J by 6 bases, with 5 bases of the junction left unmatched. The CDR3 length is 13 residues. The germline V gene has CDR1 MNHEY and CDR2 SVGAGI. CDR3 sequence (DNA): TGTGCCAGCAGACCTACAGGGGGCTCTGAAGCTTTCTTT. Residues: CASRPTGGSEAFF.

The chain couples TRBV5-6 to TRBJ2-7; no clear D gene. The CDR3 is made up of 11 amino acids. Germline V gene lookup returns CDR1 SGHDT and CDR2 YYEEEE. Trimming took off 0 bases at V and 6 bases at J, with 4 bases between the two ends. The CDR3 nucleotides are TGTGCCAGCAGCTTGGAGACCGAGCAGTACTTC. Its translation: CASSLETEQYF.

The chain uses TRBV30 and TRBJ2-7, with 9 positions matching TRBD1. The V segment lost 5 bases and the J segment 3 bases; nucleotides outside the gene matches: 8. CDR1 is GTSNPN, CDR2 SVGIG, per germline (reference sequence). This CDR3 comprises 14 residues. The CDR3, as DNA: TGTGCCTGGGGGCTGGGACAGGGATACTACGAGCAGTACTTC. Its protein is CAWGLGQGYYEQYF.

This clone was seen at least ten times. V gene TRBV18 combines with J gene TRBJ1-3; TRBD1 aligns across 9 bases. Per germline, CDR1 KGHSH and CDR2 LQKENI. V shed 8 bases, J shed 1 base, and the junction held 9 bases outside the gene matches. CDR3 length equals 16 residues. The CDR3 protein is CASAQPGQGSGNTIYF. Written as DNA, the CDR3 is TGTGCCAGCGCTCAACCGGGACAGGGTTCTGGAAACACCATATATTTT.

This rearrangement joins TRBV2 to TRBJ1-2, with 9 bases that match TRBD1. Germline assignment: CDR1 SNHLY and CDR2 FYNNEI. V shed 3 bases and J 4 bases; nucleotides not matched to a gene: 6. The CDR3 is made up of 15 amino acids. DNA of the CDR3: TGTGCCAGCAGTGAGGAACAGGGGGCGTCCTATGGCTACACCTTC. It translates to CASSEEQGASYGYTF.

The V call is TRBV14, the J call TRBJ1-1, with D possibly matching TRBD1 (5 bases). Germline loops: CDR1 SGHDN, CDR2 FVKESK. The CDR3 spans 17 residues. Trimming left V 0 bases short and J 8 bases short, with 22 bases between. CDR3 DNA sequence: TGTGCCAGCAGCCAAGAGGTCTGGCGATGGGGAGGGGACGAAGCTTTCTTT. Translated, it gives CASSQEVWRWGGDEAFF. Supplemented by reference TRBV14 and TRBJ1-1, the full variable domain reads EAGVTQFPSHSVIEKGQTVTLRCDPISGHDNLYWYRRVMGKEIKFLLHFVKESKQDESGMPNNRFLAERTGGTYSTLKVQPAELEDSGVYFCASSQEVWRWGGDEAFFGQGTRLTVV.

This clone was detected only a few times. The J gene is TRBJ1-1, the V gene TRBV2; tentatively, D is TRBD1 (5 bases). The V end lost 6 bases, the J end lost 2 bases, and 13 bases lay between the germline ends. Germline lookup yields CDR1 SNHLY and CDR2 FYNNEI. The CDR3 is made up of 14 amino acids. The CDR3 nucleotides are TGTGCCAGCAGCTTCCTCGGGGGAAACACTGAAGCTTTCTTT. Protein: CASSFLGGNTEAFF.

This clone has just a few counts. The V call is TRBV6-6, the J call TRBJ1-2; 8 nucleotides line up with TRBD1. This CDR3 region has 16 residues. Germline-derived CDR1 and CDR2 are MNHNY and SVGAGI (reference sequence). The V segment lost 5 bases and the J segment 3 bases; nucleotides outside the gene matches: 11. CDR3 DNA: TGTGCCAGCAGTACGCCAGGGGGCGCTTGGGACTATGGCTACACCTTC. This translates into CASSTPGGAWDYGYTF.

CDR3 sequence: CASSARGGYETQYF. In DNA form, the CDR3 reads TGTGCCAGCAGCGCGCGGGGGGGGTACGAGACCCAGTACTTC. V usage is TRBV7-8 and J usage is TRBJ2-5; the match to TRBD2 covers 9 bases. The CDR3 runs to 14 residues. Trimming took 5 bases from V and 5 from J; bases not matched to a gene: 6. CDR1 and CDR2 (germline): SGHVS, FQNEAQ. Full variable domain (missing parts from reference TRBV7-8 and TRBJ2-5): GAGVSQSPRYKVAKRGQDVALRCDPISGHVSLFWYQQALGQGPEFLTYFQNEAQLDKSGLPSDRFFAERPEGSVSTLKIQRTQQEDSAVYLCASSARGGYETQYFGPGTRLLVL.

The chain joins TRBV6-6 to TRBJ2-2; the D is unclear. In germline, CDR1 is MNHNY, CDR2 SVGAGI (reference sequence). The V gene lost 3 bases and the J gene lost 4 bases, with 15 bases spanning the gap. This CDR3 spans 16 amino acids. The CDR3 DNA reads TGTGCCAGCAGTTATTCGAGTGGGGTGGGCACCGGGGAGCTGTTTTTT. This gives the protein CASSYSSGVGTGELFF.

This rearrangement joins TRBV5-1 to TRBJ2-1; 7 nucleotides line up with TRBD2. Losses at the gene ends were 0 bases for V and 7 bases for J; bases not matched to a gene: 4. Germline V CDR1 and CDR2: SGHRS, YFSETQ. This CDR3 has 14 residues. In DNA form, the CDR3 reads TGCGCCAGCAGCTTGGTTACGGGGGGAAATGAGCAGTTCTTC. Translating gives CASSLVTGGNEQFF. The full variable domain, rest sourced from reference TRBV5-1 and TRBJ2-1, is KAGVTQTPRYLIKTRGQQVTLSCSPISGHRSVSWYQQTPGQGLQFLFEYFSETQRNKGNFPGRFSGRQFSNSRSEMNVSTLELGDSALYLCASSLVTGGNEQFFGPGTRLTVL.

The rearrangement uses TRBV12-5 and TRBJ1-2, with D possibly being TRBD1 (6 bases). The CDR3 loop spans 14 amino acids. Trimming removed 1 base at V and 7 bases at J, with 13 bases between. The germline gives CDR1 LGHNT, CDR2 FRNRAP. CDR3 residues: CASGLGQGWAGYTF. CDR3 nucleotide sequence: TGTGCTAGTGGTTTGGGCCAGGGGTGGGCTGGCTACACCTTC.

In this sample, this clone turned up once. The chain recombines TRBV6-5 with TRBJ1-4; 7 positions agree with TRBD1. CDR3 length: 15 residues. J gave up 8 bases and V 3 bases, and 9 bases lay outside the gene matches. The germline V gene encodes CDR1 MNHEY and CDR2 SVGAGI. The CDR3 DNA reads TGTGCCAGCAGTTATCGGGGGACAGTATCGGAAAAACTGTTTTTT. Translating gives CASSYRGTVSEKLFF.

The rearrangement joins TRBV4-1 to TRBJ2-2, with TRBD1 matching 11 bases. The germline CDR1 and CDR2 sequences are MGHRA and YSYEKL. This CDR3 has 15 residues. V lost 1 base to trimming and J lost 7 bases; unmatched junction nucleotides: 2. The CDR3, as DNA: TGCGCCAGCAGCCAAGGGGACAGGGGGAACGGGGAGCTGTTTTTT. Translated: CASSQGDRGNGELFF.

The rearrangement uses TRBV9 and TRBJ2-1; D may match TRBD1 or TRBD2 (5 bases each). The CDR3 contains 17 residues. Germline assignment: CDR1 SGDLS and CDR2 YYNGEE. V lost 0 bases, J lost 5 bases, and 18 bases lay in between. The CDR3, as DNA: TGTGCCAGCAGCGTAGCCAGCTCGGGACCACCGAACAATGAGCAGTTCTTC. Translation gives CASSVASSGPPNNEQFF.

J is TRBJ2-7 and V is TRBV27, with D perhaps matching TRBD1 or TRBD2 (5 bases each). The length of the CDR3 is 10 residues. Germline V lookup: CDR1 MNHEY, CDR2 SMNVEV (reference sequence). V shed 10 bases and J shed 4 bases, with 8 bases lying between them. CDR3 bases: TGTGCCACCGGGACGTACGAGCAGTACTTC. Protein sequence: CATGTYEQYF.

The chain carries TRBV7-9 and TRBJ1-1; TRBD1 is a possible D gene (5 bases). From germline, CDR1 is SEHNR and CDR2 FQNEAQ (reference sequence). The CDR3 covers 14 residues. The V gene lost 5 bases and the J gene lost 2 bases, with 12 bases spanning the gap. DNA of the CDR3: TGTGCCAGCAGCACCGGGACGGGAAACACTGAAGCTTTCTTT. Its protein is CASSTGTGNTEAFF.

The chain employs TRBV7-2 and TRBJ2-3; 8 bases map to TRBD2. Germline V gives CDR1 SGHTA, CDR2 FQGNSA. The CDR3 has 15 residues. V lost 5 bases to trimming and J lost 1 base; unmatched junction nucleotides: 5. The CDR3 loop reads CASSRGGQGTDTQYF. The CDR3 region has the DNA TGTGCCAGCAGCCGGGGGGGCCAAGGCACAGATACGCAGTATTTT.

J is TRBJ2-1 and V is TRBV9, with 8 bases aligning to TRBD2. J was trimmed by 3 bases and V by 4 bases; bases with no gene match: 6. The CDR3 extends over 15 amino acids. Per germline, CDR1 SGDLS and CDR2 YYNGEE. CDR3 residues: CASSPGGGHYNEQFF. CDR3 DNA: TGTGCCAGCAGCCCCGGGGGGGGGCACTACAATGAGCAGTTCTTC. The whole variable domain, filled in from reference TRBV9 and TRBJ2-1, reads DSGVTQTPKHLITATGQRVTLRCSPRSGDLSVYWYQQSLDQGLQFLIQYYNGEERAKGNILERFSAQQFPDLHSELNLSSLELGDSALYFCASSPGGGHYNEQFFGPGTRLTVL.

The chain combines TRBV19 with TRBJ2-7; 7 nucleotides align to TRBD1. J lost 4 bases, V lost 6 bases, and 9 bases had no gene match. This CDR3 comprises 14 residues. Germline V gives CDR1 LNHDA, CDR2 SQIVND (reference sequence). The CDR3 bases are TGTGCCAGTAGCCCAACACAGGGGCGGTACGAGCAGTACTTC. It codes for CASSPTQGRYEQYF. Full variable domain (missing parts from reference TRBV19 and TRBJ2-7): DGGITQSPKYLFRKEGQNVTLSCEQNLNHDAMYWYRQDPGQGLRLIYYSQIVNDFQKGDIAEGYSVSREKKESFPLTVTSAQKNPTAFYLCASSPTQGRYEQYFGPGTRLTVT.

V usage is TRBV6-4 and J usage is TRBJ2-2; D tentatively reads TRBD1 or TRBD2 (5 bases each). CDR1 and CDR2 (germline): MRHNA, SNTAGT. Trimming took off 6 bases at V and 5 bases at J, with 13 bases between the two ends. The CDR3 contains 14 residues. The CDR3 nucleotides are TGTGCCAGCAGCGGGACCCCGGGGACCGGGGAGCTGTTTTTT. It translates to CASSGTPGTGELFF.

This chain connects TRBV5-1 to TRBJ1-1; 7 bases line up with TRBD1. This CDR3 has 14 residues. V lost 4 bases, J lost 4 bases, and 7 bases stayed unmatched. CDR1 SGHRS and CDR2 YFSETQ come from the germline V gene. The CDR3: CASSPVGGTTEAFF. In DNA, the CDR3 is TGCGCCAGCAGCCCGGTAGGGGGCACCACTGAAGCTTTCTTT.

The chain is built from TRBV2 and TRBJ1-1; a possible D gene is TRBD1 (5 bases). Germline V gene sequence: CDR1 SNHLY, CDR2 FYNNEI. With 4 bases removed from V and 5 bases from J, the gap between germline ends came to 11 bases. This CDR3 has 13 amino acids. The CDR3 loop reads CASSGQGGTEAFF. CDR3 DNA: TGTGCCAGCAGTGGGCAGGGAGGGACTGAAGCTTTCTTT.

The chain combines TRBV4-3 with TRBJ2-7, with D possibly TRBD2 on 5 matching bases. The CDR3 is 15 amino acids. The V gene lost 0 bases and the J gene lost 3 bases, with 12 bases spanning the gap. The germline V gene encodes CDR1 LGHNA and CDR2 YSLEER. CDR3 region: CASSQERGSFYEQYF. In DNA, the CDR3 is TGCGCCAGCAGCCAAGAACGGGGTAGTTTCTACGAGCAGTACTTC.

The chain carries TRBV6-4 and TRBJ2-1; 10 positions agree with TRBD1. Germline V gives CDR1 MRHNA, CDR2 SNTAGT. Trimming took 4 bases from V and 8 from J; bases not matched to a gene: 11. The length of the CDR3 is 16 residues. CDR3 protein: CASSGSAGQGFYEQFF. The CDR3 region has the DNA TGTGCCAGCAGTGGATCGGCGGGACAGGGGTTTTATGAGCAGTTCTTC.

The chain has TRBV27 and TRBJ2-1; D remains unclear. Germline values: CDR1 MNHEY, CDR2 SMNVEV (reference sequence). There are 14 residues in the CDR3. V lost 3 bases and J lost 5, with 11 bases in between. CDR3 region: CASSLTQWDNEQFF. The CDR3 DNA follows: TGTGCCAGCAGTTTGACTCAATGGGACAATGAGCAGTTCTTC.

The V and J genes are TRBV13 and TRBJ1-4, with D maybe TRBD1 (5 bases). Trimming removed 5 bases from V and 6 bases from J, with 13 bases in between. Germline V lookup: CDR1 PRHDT, CDR2 FYEKMQ (reference sequence). This CDR3 region has 14 residues. This CDR3 reads CASSLGGGDEKLFF. CDR3 coding DNA: TGTGCCAGCAGCCTCGGGGGAGGGGATGAAAAACTGTTTTTT.